One sample yielded the 5 T cell receptor beta chains listed below, sequenced in a study of early T cells in non-severe SARS-CoV-2 infection. Each CDR3 protein gets one entry after TCRdb re-called the 5' RACE reads with MiXCR. This table holds tens of thousands of distinct CDR3 sequences, 9.5% to 15% found once. Sequencing was performed on whole blood. Source of these receptors: an adult who was a healthcare worker with PCR-confirmed SARS-CoV-2 infection or an uninfected control (not recorded which).

This clonotype has a count of ten or more. The chain couples TRBV29-1 to TRBJ2-4; no reliable D call. This CDR3 has 12 amino acids. In germline, CDR1 is SQVTM, CDR2 ANQGSEA. Trimming pared 3 bases from V and 5 bases from J, leaving 8 bases between. The CDR3 spells CSVDPGENIQYF. CDR3 DNA sequence: TGCAGCGTTGACCCCGGAGAAAACATTCAGTACTTC.

The sample holds a few counts of this clonotype. The rearrangement uses TRBV11-2 and TRBJ2-7; D is unclear. V lost 4 bases and J 4 bases, leaving 17 bases between the germline ends. There are 15 residues in the CDR3. Looked up from germline, CDR1 is SGHAT and CDR2 is FQNNGV. The CDR3 loop reads CASSSTGYQIYEQYF. The CDR3 DNA is TGTGCCAGCAGCTCCACCGGCTATCAAATTTACGAGCAGTACTTC. Full variable domain (outside the CDR3, taken from reference TRBV11-2 and TRBJ2-7): EAGVAQSPRYKIIEKRQSVAFWCNPISGHATLYWYQQILGQGPKLLIQFQNNGVVDDSQLPKDRFSAERLKGVDSTLKIQPAKLEDSAVYLCASSSTGYQIYEQYFGPGTRLTVT.

The table lists this clonotype with many counts. The CDR3 protein is CASSHLGAFQETQYF. DNA of the CDR3: TGTGCCAGCAGCCACCTTGGGGCTTTCCAAGAGACCCAGTACTTC. This chain links TRBV14 with TRBJ2-5, with D possibly being TRBD1 (5 bases). The ends were cut back, 3 bases at V and 1 base at J, with 12 bases in the middle. The CDR3 contains 15 residues. The germline V gene has CDR1 SGHDN and CDR2 FVKESK.

This clonotype showed up many times. The V call is TRBV6-5, the J call TRBJ2-7; D is ambiguous. The CDR3 length is 14 residues. Germline V gene lookup returns CDR1 MNHEY and CDR2 SVGAGI. V gave up 2 bases and J gave up 1 base, with 9 bases separating them. CDR3 amino acids: CASSYETGSYEQYF. CDR3 bases: TGTGCCAGCAGTTACGAGACCGGGTCCTACGAGCAGTACTTC.

The V and J genes are TRBV12-3 or TRBV12-4 and TRBJ2-1; TRBD2 aligns across 9 bases. This CDR3 spans 16 amino acids. V trimming: 5 bases; J trimming: 7 bases; junction bases outside the gene matches: 12. The CDR3 spells CASSPGGGRAENEQFF. CDR3 in DNA: TGTGCCAGCAGTCCGGGGGGCGGGAGGGCCGAGAATGAGCAGTTCTTC.